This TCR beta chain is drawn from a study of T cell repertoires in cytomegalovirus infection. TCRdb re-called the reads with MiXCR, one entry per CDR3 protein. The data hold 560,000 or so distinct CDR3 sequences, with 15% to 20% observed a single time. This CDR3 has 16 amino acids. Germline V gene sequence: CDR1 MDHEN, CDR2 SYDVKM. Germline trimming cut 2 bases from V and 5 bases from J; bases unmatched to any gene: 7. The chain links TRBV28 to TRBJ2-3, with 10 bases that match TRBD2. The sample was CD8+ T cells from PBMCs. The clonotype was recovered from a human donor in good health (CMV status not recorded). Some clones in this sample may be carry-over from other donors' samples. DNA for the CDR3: TGTGCCAGCAGTTTAATCATTAGCGGGAGGTTAGATACGCAGTATTTT. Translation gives CASSLIISGRLDTQYF.